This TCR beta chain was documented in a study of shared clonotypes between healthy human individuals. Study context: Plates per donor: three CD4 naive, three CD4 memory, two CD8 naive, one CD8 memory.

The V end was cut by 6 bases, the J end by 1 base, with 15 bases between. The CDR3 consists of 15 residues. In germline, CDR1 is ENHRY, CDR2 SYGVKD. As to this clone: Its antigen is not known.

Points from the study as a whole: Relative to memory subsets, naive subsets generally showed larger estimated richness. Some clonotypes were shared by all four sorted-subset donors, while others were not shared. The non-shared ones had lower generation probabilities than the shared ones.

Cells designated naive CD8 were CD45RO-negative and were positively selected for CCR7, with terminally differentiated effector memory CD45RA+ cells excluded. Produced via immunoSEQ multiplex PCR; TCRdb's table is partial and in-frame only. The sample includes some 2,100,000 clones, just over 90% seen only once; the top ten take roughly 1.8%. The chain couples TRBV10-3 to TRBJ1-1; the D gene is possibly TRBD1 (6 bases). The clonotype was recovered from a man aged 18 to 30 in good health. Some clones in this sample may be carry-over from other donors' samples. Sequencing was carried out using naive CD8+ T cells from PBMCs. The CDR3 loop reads CAISKLQGENTEAFF. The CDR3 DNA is TGTGCCATCAGCAAACTACAGGGTGAGAACACTGAAGCTTTCTTT.